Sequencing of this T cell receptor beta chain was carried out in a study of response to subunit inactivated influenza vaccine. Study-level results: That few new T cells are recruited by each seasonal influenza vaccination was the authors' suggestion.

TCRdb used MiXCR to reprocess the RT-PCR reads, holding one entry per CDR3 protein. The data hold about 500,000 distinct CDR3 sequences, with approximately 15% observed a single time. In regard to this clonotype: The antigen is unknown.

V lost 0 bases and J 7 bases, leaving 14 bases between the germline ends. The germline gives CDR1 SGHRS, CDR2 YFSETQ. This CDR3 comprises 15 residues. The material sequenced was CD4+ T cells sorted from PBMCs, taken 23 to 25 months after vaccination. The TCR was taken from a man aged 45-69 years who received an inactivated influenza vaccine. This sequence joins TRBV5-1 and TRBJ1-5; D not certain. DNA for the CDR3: TGCGCCAGCAGCTTGGGAGGAGAAAGCAGCCAGCCCCAGCATTTT. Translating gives CASSLGGESSQPQHF.